The rows below give T cell receptor beta chains drawn from one sample of a study of blood T cell repertoires in COVID-19. Clones were sequenced by immunoSEQ multiplex PCR, and TCRdb holds only the in-frame ones, with some missing. The data contain over 250,000 clones, 70% to 90% of them singletons. Input material: PBMCs or T cells enriched from blood (not recorded which). The receptors derive from a woman aged 60 to 75 in a cohort exposed to, infected with or recovered from COVID-19 (not recorded which). Both conserved end residues are part of each CDR3. Fields, in order: clone size, V gene, J gene, D gene, CDR3 protein, CDR3 DNA. D genes are given only for firm matches. Only part of the rows carry a size: once, few, many, or a class if the clone is expanded.

.,TRBV2,TRBJ1-1,TRBD1,CASSPHGQGARTEAFF,TGTGCCAGCAGTCCCCATGGACAGGGGGCAAGGACTGAAGCTTTCTTT
.,TRBV11-2,TRBJ2-7,TRBD2,CASSLAASGPYEQYF,TGTGCCAGCAGCTTAGCGGCTAGCGGCCCCTACGAGCAGTACTTC
.,TRBV11-2,TRBJ2-1,.,CASSLEIASHEQFF,TGTGCCAGCAGCTTAGAAATAGCTTCCCATGAGCAGTTCTTC
.,TRBV5-1,TRBJ1-6,.,CASSPNGASYNSPLHF,TGCGCCAGCAGCCCAAATGGGGCCTCCTATAATTCACCCCTCCACTTT
.,TRBV7-2,TRBJ2-3,.,CASSFRLHLDTQYF,TGTGCCAGCAGCTTCCGACTACACCTAGATACGCAGTATTTT
.,TRBV5-4,TRBJ2-7,TRBD2,CASRQITSGPYEQYF,TGTGCCAGCAGACAGATAACTAGCGGTCCCTACGAGCAGTACTTC
.,TRBV4-1,TRBJ1-3,TRBD1,CASSQDRGPGNTIYF,TGCGCCAGCAGCCAAGATAGGGGGCCAGGAAACACCATATATTTT
.,TRBV7-9,TRBJ2-7,TRBD2,CAGSGTSAHYEQYF,TGTGCCGGCTCGGGTACTAGCGCTCACTACGAGCAGTACTTC
.,TRBV6-5,TRBJ2-5,TRBD2,CASRGTSGRQETQYF,TGTGCCAGCAGAGGGACTAGCGGTAGACAAGAGACCCAGTACTTC
.,TRBV3-1/TRBV3-2,TRBJ2-5,.,CASSQTRTVGQETQYF,TGTGCCAGCAGCCAGACGCGGACAGTAGGGCAAGAGACCCAGTACTTC
.,TRBV24-1,TRBJ2-2,TRBD2,CGVSGTNGELFF,TGTGGGGTTAGCGGGACTAACGGGGAGCTGTTTTTT
.,TRBV27,TRBJ2-1,TRBD2,CASSLRGRAFEFF,TGTGCCAGCAGTTTACGGGGGAGGGCCTTTGAGTTCTTC
once,TRBV3-1/TRBV3-2,TRBJ2-7,.,CASSQGFGKQYF,TGTGCCAGCAGCCAAGGGTTCGGTAAGCAGTACTTC
.,TRBV18,TRBJ2-1,TRBD1,CASSQLTGADEQFF,TGTGCCAGCTCACAATTAACAGGGGCCGATGAGCAGTTCTTC
.,TRBV3-1/TRBV3-2,TRBJ2-7,.,CASSQGPGSYEQYF,TGTGCCAGCAGCCAAGGTCCAGGATCCTACGAGCAGTACTTC
once,TRBV7-8,TRBJ2-7,.,CASSPMGHSNYEQYF,TGTGCCAGCAGCCCCATGGGACACTCGAACTACGAGCAGTACTTC
.,TRBV2,TRBJ2-5,.,CASSPTTGQETQYF,TGTGCCAGCAGCCCAACGACAGGTCAAGAGACCCAGTACTTC
.,TRBV6-5,TRBJ1-2,TRBD1,CASSYLGGSGNGYTF,TGTGCCAGCAGTTACCTAGGGGGCTCAGGAAATGGCTACACCTTC
.,TRBV5-1,TRBJ2-1,TRBD2,CASSLTTAGGANEQFF,TGCGCCAGCAGCTTAACAACAGCGGGAGGAGCTAATGAGCAGTTCTTC
few,TRBV5-1,TRBJ1-5,.,CASSLEGGGNQPQHF,TGCGCCAGCAGCTTAGAGGGAGGGGGCAATCAGCCCCAGCATTTT
.,TRBV28,TRBJ2-1,.,CASSLFPTEKVEQFF,TGTGCCAGCAGTTTATTCCCGACTGAGAAAGTTGAGCAGTTCTTC
.,TRBV9,TRBJ1-6,.,CASSVATGQGGSPLHF,TGTGCCAGCAGCGTAGCTACCGGGCAGGGCGGTTCACCCCTCCACTTT
.,TRBV7-9,TRBJ2-7,TRBD1,CASSSGTGNYEQYF,TGTGCCAGCAGTTCGGGGACAGGGAACTACGAGCAGTACTTC
.,TRBV4-2,TRBJ2-7,.,CASSQEGVSRSYEQYF,TGTGCCAGCAGCCAAGAAGGGGTTTCGAGATCCTACGAGCAGTACTTC
.,TRBV7-2,TRBJ2-1,TRBD2,CASSLALSGGLNEQFF,TGTGCCAGCAGCTTAGCTCTTTCGGGAGGGCTTAATGAGCAGTTCTTC
few,TRBV28,TRBJ1-1,.,CASSLMGTGRVNTEAFF,TGTGCCAGCAGTTTAATGGGTACAGGGAGGGTAAACACTGAAGCTTTCTTT
once,TRBV5-1,TRBJ1-1,.,CASSLQGLWTEAFF,TGCGCCAGCAGCTTGCAGGGTTTGTGGACTGAAGCTTTCTTT
.,TRBV19,TRBJ1-5,.,CASSRQGGGDSNQPQHF,TGTGCCAGTAGTCGACAAGGCGGGGGAGATAGCAATCAGCCCCAGCATTTT
.,TRBV18,TRBJ2-7,TRBD1,CASSQGGDRAYEQYF,TGTGCCAGCTCACAAGGAGGGGACAGGGCCTACGAGCAGTACTTC
.,TRBV5-1,TRBJ2-7,TRBD2,CASSGTGTSGYEQYF,TGCGCCAGCAGCGGCACCGGGACTAGCGGCTACGAGCAGTACTTC
.,TRBV5-1,TRBJ2-7,.,CASRDTSYEQYF,TGCGCCAGCAGGGACACGTCCTACGAGCAGTACTTC
.,TRBV19,TRBJ1-2,TRBD1,CASSRGQGGAGYTF,TGTGCCAGTAGCCGGGGACAGGGTGGCGCTGGCTACACCTTC
.,TRBV9,TRBJ2-1,.,CASSVNLLYNEQFF,TGTGCCAGCAGCGTAAATCTCCTCTACAATGAGCAGTTCTTC
few,TRBV28,TRBJ2-3,TRBD2,CARLSGGPGTDTQYF,TGTGCCAGGCTCTCGGGAGGGCCCGGCACAGATACGCAGTATTTT
.,TRBV18,TRBJ2-5,TRBD1,CASSPGQNQETQYF,TGTGCCAGCTCACCGGGACAGAACCAAGAGACCCAGTACTTC
few,TRBV5-6,TRBJ1-1,.,CASSLPGATEAFF,TGTGCCAGCAGCTTGCCAGGGGCCACTGAAGCTTTCTTT
.,TRBV11-3,TRBJ2-4,.,CASSLGFGQGNIQYF,TGTGCCAGCAGCTTAGGGTTTGGACAAGGAAACATTCAGTACTTC
few,TRBV7-9,TRBJ2-3,TRBD2,CASSLALAGVDTQYF,TGTGCCAGCAGCTTAGCCCTAGCGGGAGTGGATACGCAGTATTTT
.,TRBV5-1,TRBJ1-1,TRBD1,CASGLEGAARHEAFF,TGCGCCAGCGGTCTTGAGGGGGCAGCACGCCATGAAGCTTTCTTT
.,TRBV18,TRBJ2-6,.,CASSPPGPGANVLTF,TGTGCCAGCTCGCCCCCAGGGCCCGGGGCCAACGTCCTGACTTTC
.,TRBV12-3/TRBV12-4,TRBJ2-1,TRBD1,CASRGTGGYEQFF,TGTGCCAGCAGGGGGACAGGGGGCTATGAGCAGTTCTTC
.,TRBV4-2,TRBJ2-2,TRBD2,CASSQRGLEGSGELFF,TGTGCCAGCAGCCAGAGGGGACTAGAGGGTTCCGGGGAGCTGTTTTTT
.,TRBV19,TRBJ2-5,.,CASSPRTGWGLTTQETQYF,TGTGCCAGTAGTCCAAGGACAGGGTGGGGACTAACGACGCAAGAGACCCAGTACTTC
.,TRBV12-5,TRBJ1-1,TRBD1,CASGLGQGRAFF,TGTGCTAGTGGTTTGGGACAGGGGCGAGCTTTCTTT
.,TRBV30,TRBJ2-1,TRBD1,CAWRHPDRGLYNEQFF,TGTGCCTGGAGGCACCCGGACAGGGGGCTGTACAATGAGCAGTTCTTC
.,TRBV19,TRBJ2-7,.,CASTPVGGSSYEQYF,TGTGCCAGTACCCCCGTCGGAGGGAGCTCCTACGAGCAGTACTTC
.,TRBV19,TRBJ1-3,.,CASSIDAGLFSGNTIYF,TGTGCCAGTAGTATAGATGCAGGCCTCTTCTCTGGAAACACCATATATTTT
.,TRBV19,TRBJ1-1,TRBD1,CASRTYLQGAHTEAFF,TGTGCCAGTAGGACTTACCTACAGGGGGCCCACACTGAAGCTTTCTTT
.,TRBV3-1/TRBV3-2,TRBJ2-5,.,CASSRRTVGLRETQYF,TGTGCCAGCAGCCGTCGGACAGTCGGTCTTCGAGAGACCCAGTACTTC
.,TRBV12-3/TRBV12-4,TRBJ1-1,.,CASSAGPKEAFF,TGTGCCAGCTCAGCGGGACCGAAAGAAGCTTTCTTT
.,TRBV30,TRBJ1-1,.,CAWSVSGVGTEAFF,TGTGCCTGGAGTGTATCAGGGGTCGGTACTGAAGCTTTCTTT
.,TRBV9,TRBJ2-7,TRBD1,CASSWGQGSYEQYF,TGTGCCAGCAGCTGGGGACAGGGATCCTACGAGCAGTACTTC
.,TRBV5-1,TRBJ1-2,.,CASSLGLQKYGYTF,TGCGCCAGCAGCTTGGGTCTGCAGAAATATGGCTACACCTTC
.,TRBV28,TRBJ2-7,TRBD2,CASSSLAASRYEQYF,TGTGCCAGCAGTTCCCTAGCGGCCTCCAGGTACGAGCAGTACTTC
.,TRBV7-3,TRBJ1-6,TRBD1,CASSSQPRVGTGGNSPLHF,TGTGCCAGCAGCTCCCAACCGCGCGTTGGGACAGGCGGGAATTCACCCCTCCACTTT
.,TRBV6-6,TRBJ1-1,.,CASTRVNTEAFF,TGTGCCAGCACCAGGGTGAACACTGAAGCTTTCTTT
.,TRBV30,TRBJ1-2,.,CACAMDTSYGYTF,TGTGCCTGTGCCATGGACACCAGCTATGGCTACACCTTC
.,TRBV4-1,TRBJ1-5,.,CASSPLDSGNQPQHF,TGCGCCAGCAGCCCTTTAGACAGCGGCAATCAGCCCCAGCATTTT
.,TRBV7-8,TRBJ2-7,TRBD1,CASSLLGTGAEQYF,TGTGCCAGCAGCCTCCTAGGGACAGGGGCCGAGCAGTACTTC
.,TRBV9,TRBJ2-7,TRBD2,CASSVAATSGYEQYF,TGTGCCAGCAGCGTAGCAGCGACTAGCGGCTACGAGCAGTACTTC